This T cell receptor beta chain originates from a study of T cells in Graves' hyperthyroidism and ophthalmopathy. About this clonotype: Its antigen is undetermined.

Researchers took RNA transcripts and amplified the TCR beta CDR3 regions from them. When the TCR CDR3 underwent first-round RT-PCR, the HTBI primer set was used. Via MiXCR, TCRdb re-called the multiplex PCR reads, giving one row per CDR3 protein. The sample records fewer than 350,000 distinct CDR3 sequences, about an eighth being singletons. Regarding the study as a whole: Ophthalmopathy got predicted by the model a median about 6.7 months before its onset. In the blood, most expanded thyroid clonotypes above 0.001 appeared as well.

The blood specimen was taken at initial hyperthyroidism diagnosis, before any ophthalmopathy symptoms. The sequencing input was blood. The clonotype originates from a woman between 25 and 40 years old with Graves' hyperthyroidism that later progressed to Graves' ophthalmopathy.

CDR3 sequence reads: CASSHGGGVAKNIQYF. For the CDR3, the DNA is TGTGCCAGCAGCCATGGGGGCGGGGTAGCCAAAAACATTCAGTACTTC. The chain has TRBV3-1 and TRBJ2-4, with D perhaps being TRBD1 or TRBD2 (6 bases each). The CDR3 sequence is 16 residues long. Germline V lookup: CDR1 LGHDT, CDR2 YNNKEL (reference sequence). V lost 3 bases, J lost 0 bases, and 12 bases lay in between.